The 26 T cell receptor beta chains given below trace back to one sample, sequenced in a study of T cells in Graves' hyperthyroidism and ophthalmopathy (dated by TCRdb to the late 2010s). The receptor library was made with multiplex PCR. TCRdb names Illumina HiSeq 2000 as the instrument used. The TCR beta CDR3 regions were amplified from RNA transcripts. A first-round RT-PCR of the TCR CDR3 used the HTBI primer set with the Qiagen OneStep RT-PCR kit. The raw public reads went through TCRdb reprocessing: fastp at Q25, MiXCR clone calling, in-frame beta chains kept. A single entry per CDR3 protein holds the most common genes and DNA from its merged rows. The sample table contains about 640,000 distinct CDR3 sequences; only one count was recorded for under 25% of them. The ten largest clonotypes hold under 35% of the sample. The sequencing sample was made of blood. These receptors all come from a man aged 30 to 39 with Graves' ophthalmopathy.

The chain is built from TRBV7-3 and TRBJ2-1; D remains unclear. V was pared by 5 bases and J by 10 bases, with 12 bases between. CDR1 and CDR2 from the germline V gene are SGHTA and FQGTGA. The CDR3 consists of 12 residues. This chain's CDR3 is CASSQSPHEQFF. DNA of the CDR3: TGTGCCAGCAGCCAGAGTCCACACGAGCAGTTCTTC.

This clonotype was seen only a few times. V gene TRBV7-9 combines with J gene TRBJ2-3, with D perhaps matching TRBD1 (5 bases). Between the trimmed V and J ends, which lost 5 bases and 1 base, there was a span of 13 bases. CDR3 length equals 15 residues. In germline, CDR1 is SEHNR, CDR2 FQNEAQ (reference sequence). As DNA, the CDR3 is TGTGCCAGCAGCCCAGGGTTAGGGGGCACAGATACGCAGTATTTT. Its translation: CASSPGLGGTDTQYF.

The chain has TRBV28 and TRBJ2-7, with no clear D. Trimming pared 2 bases from V and 4 bases from J, leaving 18 bases between. Looked up from germline, CDR1 is MDHEN and CDR2 is SYDVKM. This CDR3 region has 16 residues. DNA of the CDR3: TGTGCCAGCAGTTTAATTACCCCCCATCTAGGTTACGAGCAGTACTTC. This sequence encodes CASSLITPHLGYEQYF.

The chain joins TRBV6-1 to TRBJ2-1; TRBD2 agrees at 8 bases. The V and J ends lost 2 bases and 2 bases, in that order; junction bases with no gene match: 5. The CDR3 length is 16 residues. Germline values: CDR1 MNHNS, CDR2 SASEGT. CDR3 DNA: TGTGCCAGCAGTGAATCAGCGGGAGAACCCTACAATGAGCAGTTCTTC. Translating it yields CASSESAGEPYNEQFF.

This clonotype showed up many times. The V and J genes are TRBV28 and TRBJ2-7, with D maybe TRBD2 (5 bases). The CDR3 has 13 amino acids. Looked up from germline, CDR1 is MDHEN and CDR2 is SYDVKM. Trimming removed 6 bases at V and 2 bases at J, with 11 bases between. DNA of the CDR3: TGTGCCAGCAGATTAAGCGGCCCCTACGAGCAGTACTTC. Its protein product is CASRLSGPYEQYF.

In its sample, this clonotype was seen many times. The chain couples TRBV28 to TRBJ1-1; D gene uncertain. V lost 1 base and J 2 bases, leaving 8 bases between the germline ends. CDR1 is MDHEN and CDR2 is SYDVKM in the germline V gene. This CDR3 is 14 amino acids long. The CDR3 nucleotides read TGTGCCAGCAGTTTATCGGAGGGAAACACTGAAGCTTTCTTT. Its translation is CASSLSEGNTEAFF.

The chain carries TRBV4-3 and TRBJ2-3; tentative D call: TRBD2 (6 bases). V lost 0 bases to trimming and J lost 8 bases, with 15 bases between them. This CDR3 contains 15 residues. The germline gives CDR1 LGHNA, CDR2 YSLEER. The DNA for the CDR3 is TGCGCCAGCAGCCAAGATTTGGCCGGGGGAGCTACGCAGTATTTT. It translates to CASSQDLAGGATQYF.

This clonotype has just a few counts. The gene calls are TRBV6-1 and TRBJ1-6; perhaps TRBD1 as D (5 bases). Trimming took 6 bases from V and 7 from J, leaving 13 bases between them. CDR1 is MNHNS, CDR2 SASEGT, per germline. CDR3 size: 14 residues. CDR3: CASRDGTKNSPLHF. The CDR3 DNA reads TGTGCCAGCAGGGACGGGACCAAAAATTCACCCCTCCACTTT.

This clonotype was seen a handful of times. The chain couples TRBV5-5 to TRBJ2-5; weak D call: TRBD2 (6 bases). The CDR3 has 14 residues. In germline, CDR1 is SGHKS, CDR2 YYEKEE (reference sequence). Deletions cut 2 bases from V and 2 bases from J, with 10 bases between. The CDR3 here is CASSFPGRQETQYF. The CDR3 coding sequence is TGTGCCAGCAGCTTCCCAGGGAGGCAAGAGACCCAGTACTTC.

This clonotype was recorded many times. In DNA form, the CDR3 reads TGCGCCAGCAGCCAGGGACTAGCGGGATCCTACAATGAGCAGTTCTTC. This codes for CASSQGLAGSYNEQFF. This rearrangement joins TRBV5-1 to TRBJ2-1; 13 bases are shared with TRBD2. There are 16 residues in the CDR3. The J segment lost 1 base and the V segment lost 4 bases, leaving 2 bases of the junction unmatched. The germline gives CDR1 SGHRS, CDR2 YFSETQ.

This clonotype was found many times. V usage is TRBV7-9 and J usage is TRBJ1-1, with 7 nucleotides matching TRBD1. Germline V CDR1 and CDR2: SEHNR, FQNEAQ (reference sequence). The CDR3 is 14 amino acids. V dropped 4 bases and J dropped 1; count of bases not matched to a gene: 3. CDR3 sequence (DNA): TGTGCCAGCAGCTCGTACAGGGGGAACACTGAAGCTTTCTTT. Its protein is CASSSYRGNTEAFF.

This clonotype was found a few times. This chain joins TRBV10-3 and TRBJ1-2; possible D gene TRBD1, 6 bases. The germline V and J ends were trimmed by 11 bases and 6 bases, with 19 bases remaining between them. Germline V gene sequence: CDR1 ENHRY, CDR2 SYGVKD. There are 13 residues in the CDR3. Here the CDR3 reads CASIRGLQDGYTF. The DNA of the CDR3 is TGTGCCTCAATCAGGGGTCTCCAGGATGGCTACACCTTC.

The chain employs TRBV28 and TRBJ1-5; D is uncertain. Per germline, CDR1 MDHEN and CDR2 SYDVKM. V lost 6 bases, J lost 4 bases, and 13 bases lay in between. CDR3 length equals 14 residues. DNA for the CDR3: TGTGCCAGCAGGGAAGGACTGCTGAATCAGCCCCAGCATTTT. It is translated as CASREGLLNQPQHF.

This clonotype has only one observation. A single base separates this from a much larger clone, so it may be a read error. The V call is TRBV11-2, the J call TRBJ2-3, with D maybe TRBD2 (5 bases). The length of the CDR3 is 16 residues. The V gene's germline CDR1 is SGHAT and CDR2 FQNNGV. Trimming stripped 1 base from V and 0 bases from J, with 11 bases between. The CDR3 sequence: CASSLVGRLSTDTQYF. CDR3 coding DNA: TGTGCCAGCAGCTTAGTTGGGAGACTCAGCACAGATACGCAGTATTTT.

This clonotype was observed a handful of times. This chain links TRBV2 with TRBJ2-4; 10 nucleotides align to TRBD1. The J segment lost 0 bases and the V segment lost 5 bases, leaving 4 bases of the junction unmatched. Germline values: CDR1 SNHLY, CDR2 FYNNEI. The CDR3 loop spans 16 amino acids. CDR3 sequence (DNA): TGTGCCAGCAGTAATAGGGACAGGGGAGCCAAAAACATTCAGTACTTC. Its translation: CASSNRDRGAKNIQYF. The full variable domain, completed using reference TRBV2 and TRBJ2-4, is EPEVTQTPSHQVTQMGQEVILRCVPISNHLYFYWYRQILGQKVEFLVSFYNNEISEKSEIFDDQFSVERPDGSNFTLKIRSTKLEDSAMYFCASSNRDRGAKNIQYFGAGTRLSVL.

The chain links TRBV28 to TRBJ1-6; 9 nucleotides align to TRBD1. Germline V lookup: CDR1 MDHEN, CDR2 SYDVKM. This CDR3 is built from 12 residues. The CDR3 spells CSIGQGNSPLHF. The CDR3 nucleotides are TGTTCCATCGGACAGGGGAATTCACCCCTCCACTTT.

This clonotype was picked up a small number of times. This sequence joins TRBV19 and TRBJ1-5; the D gene is possibly TRBD1 (5 bases). V lost 8 bases to trimming and J lost 9 bases, with 17 bases between them. The CDR3 is 13 amino acids. The germline V gene has CDR1 LNHDA and CDR2 SQIVND (reference sequence). This CDR3 is CASDGTSEGPQHF. In nucleotides, the CDR3 is TGTGCCAGTGACGGGACTTCGGAGGGGCCCCAGCATTTT. The full variable domain, completed using reference TRBV19 and TRBJ1-5, is DGGITQSPKYLFRKEGQNVTLSCEQNLNHDAMYWYRQDPGQGLRLIYYSQIVNDFQKGDIAEGYSVSREKKESFPLTVTSAQKNPTAFYLCASDGTSEGPQHFGDGTRLSIL.

This clonotype was seen at least ten times. The rearrangement links TRBV30 to TRBJ2-7; 7 positions agree with TRBD2. V shed 2 bases and J 2 bases; nucleotides not matched to a gene: 0. CDR1 and CDR2 (germline): GTSNPN, SVGIG (reference sequence). The CDR3 length is 12 residues. In nucleotides, the CDR3 is TGTGCCTGGAGTAGCGGGACCTACGAGCAGTACTTC. Protein sequence: CAWSSGTYEQYF.

This clonotype was counted at least ten times. The rearrangement joins TRBV20-1 to TRBJ2-7; 9 bases line up with TRBD2. Trimming at V came to 4 bases and at J to 2 bases, leaving 12 bases not matched to a gene. The CDR3 runs to 16 residues. CDR1 is DFQATT and CDR2 is SNEGSKA in the germline V gene (reference sequence). CDR3 region: CSAIDLVTSGTYEQYF. The CDR3 DNA is TGCAGTGCTATCGATCTAGTGACTAGCGGAACCTACGAGCAGTACTTC.

This chain joins TRBV7-8 and TRBJ2-3, with D unresolved. V was cut by 4 bases and J by 2 bases, with 10 bases left in between. The CDR3 loop spans 14 amino acids. Germline CDR1 SGHVS, CDR2 FQNEAQ. The CDR3: CASSSRPITDTQYF. The DNA for the CDR3 is TGTGCCAGCAGCTCCCGACCAATCACAGATACGCAGTATTTT.

This chain connects TRBV20-1 to TRBJ2-4; no definite D call. CDR3 length equals 12 residues. Looked up from germline, CDR1 is DFQATT and CDR2 is SNEGSKA (reference sequence). Trimming left V 6 bases short and J 1 base short, with 7 bases between. The DNA of the CDR3 is TGCAGTGCCTCGCGGGCCAAAAACATTCAGTACTTC. Protein sequence: CSASRAKNIQYF.

This clonotype was seen many times. The V call is TRBV5-1, the J call TRBJ1-2; D gene uncertain. CDR3 length: 12 amino acids. V gave up 4 bases and J gave up 4 bases, with 8 bases separating them. Germline values: CDR1 SGHRS, CDR2 YFSETQ. The CDR3 DNA follows: TGCGCCAGCAGCAAGGACGGCTATGGCTACACCTTC. Protein: CASSKDGYGYTF. Full variable domain (missing parts from reference TRBV5-1 and TRBJ1-2): KAGVTQTPRYLIKTRGQQVTLSCSPISGHRSVSWYQQTPGQGLQFLFEYFSETQRNKGNFPGRFSGRQFSNSRSEMNVSTLELGDSALYLCASSKDGYGYTFGSGTRLTVV.

There are many counts of this clonotype. The chain uses TRBV3-1 and TRBJ2-7, with TRBD2 identical over 7 bases. From germline, CDR1 is LGHDT and CDR2 YNNKEL (reference sequence). V lost 1 base to trimming and J lost 1 base; unmatched junction nucleotides: 7. This CDR3 comprises 16 residues. The CDR3 here is CASSQGWRESSYEQYF. In DNA form, the CDR3 reads TGTGCCAGCAGCCAAGGTTGGCGGGAGAGTTCCTACGAGCAGTACTTC.

This clonotype was observed a few times. The gene calls are TRBV7-9 and TRBJ2-1, with D unresolved. The CDR3 totals 12 residues. V lost 2 bases and J lost 8, with 7 bases in between. CDR1 and CDR2 from the germline V gene are SEHNR and FQNEAQ (reference sequence). The CDR3 reads CASSLPLDEQFF. For the CDR3, the DNA is TGTGCCAGCAGCTTACCCCTGGATGAGCAGTTCTTC.

In this sample, this clonotype turned up many times. The chain uses TRBV6-2 or TRBV6-3 and TRBJ2-1; D remains unclear. Germline V gives CDR1 MNHEY, CDR2 SVGEGT. The CDR3 contains 13 residues. V was trimmed by 5 bases and J by 4 bases, leaving 9 bases between them. The DNA for the CDR3 is TGTGCCAGCAGTCAAACGCTGTACAATGAGCAGTTCTTC. Translating it yields CASSQTLYNEQFF.

This clonotype was seen more than once but under ten times. V is TRBV18 and J is TRBJ1-1, with TRBD1 as a possible D gene (6 bases). Trimming took off 1 base at V and 0 bases at J, with 9 bases between the two ends. This CDR3 comprises 15 residues. Germline V gene sequence: CDR1 KGHSH, CDR2 LQKENI. CDR3 loop: CASSPLGQMNTEAFF. The CDR3 DNA reads as TGTGCCAGCTCACCACTAGGACAGATGAACACTGAAGCTTTCTTT.